Only a few counts were recorded for the clone carrying this T cell receptor beta chain. The data originate from a study of blood T cell repertoires in COVID-19. Turning to the study itself: Whether acute or convalescent, the COVID-19 samples came from the United States, Italy and Spain. PBMCs, B-cell-depleted T cells, or T cells provided the cDNA or gDNA that made up the material.

Germline CDR1 SNHLY, CDR2 FYNNEI. The germline V and J ends were trimmed by 6 bases and 8 bases, with 13 bases remaining between them. The CDR3 runs to 13 residues. Under the authors' procedure: Estimates of nucleated cell counts were drawn from the amplification of reference gene primers. This table comes from immunoSEQ multiplex PCR, and its TCRdb copy is limited to in-frame clones, with some not included. Clone size and the V and J calls come from that table; the DNA yielded D and trimming. There are more than 150,000 clones in the sample; 88% occur only once, and under 2.5% lies in the top ten. The V call is TRBV2, the J call TRBJ1-4, with D uncertain. The TCR sequence derives from a woman between 65 and 79 years old with acute or convalescent COVID-19. Sequences were obtained from peripheral blood. The CDR3, as DNA: TGTGCCAGCAGGGACGGAGGCCGAGAAAAACTGTTTTTT. Its translation is CASRDGGREKLFF.